These 30 T cell receptor beta chains share one sample of origin, sequenced in a study of blood T cell repertoires in COVID-19. TCRdb keeps only in-frame clones here, not all; method: immunoSEQ multiplex PCR. This table has 230,000 or so clones, 90% appearing once. The sequenced material came from peripheral blood. These receptor sequences come from a woman aged 55-70 years with COVID-19, enrolled during active disease.

Only a few counts were recorded for this clone. CDR3 sequence: CASSPTAGTGTEAFF. The CDR3, as DNA: TGCGCCAGCAGCCCAACTGCCGGGACAGGGACCGAAGCTTTCTTT. The chain is built from TRBV5-1 and TRBJ1-1; 9 bases agree with TRBD1. The V segment lost 4 bases and the J segment 8 bases; nucleotides outside the gene matches: 12. Germline-derived CDR1 and CDR2 are SGHRS and YFSETQ. This CDR3 spans 15 amino acids. Complete variable domain (other parts from reference TRBV5-1 and TRBJ1-1): KAGVTQTPRYLIKTRGQQVTLSCSPISGHRSVSWYQQTPGQGLQFLFEYFSETQRNKGNFPGRFSGRQFSNSRSEMNVSTLELGDSALYLCASSPTAGTGTEAFFGQGTRLTVV.

The V and J genes are TRBV6-5 and TRBJ2-7; 7 positions match TRBD2. The CDR3 spans 11 residues. The V gene's germline CDR1 is MNHEY and CDR2 SVGAGI. The V and J ends lost 10 bases and 5 bases, in that order; junction bases with no gene match: 5. The chain's CDR3 is CATPGRDEQYF. CDR3 DNA sequence: TGTGCCACCCCGGGGAGGGACGAGCAGTACTTC.

The gene calls are TRBV6-6 and TRBJ1-4, with 10 bases matching TRBD1. This CDR3 has 16 amino acids. Germline CDR1 and CDR2: MNHNY and SVGAGI (reference sequence). V trimming: 2 bases; J trimming: 0 bases; junction bases outside the gene matches: 0. CDR3 protein: CASSYGTGATNEKLFF. The CDR3 DNA is TGTGCCAGCAGTTACGGGACAGGGGCAACTAATGAAAAACTGTTTTTT.

This clone was counted once. The chain is built from TRBV7-3 and TRBJ2-5; D not resolved. Germline V gives CDR1 SGHTA, CDR2 FQGTGA. The CDR3 runs 14 residues. The V end lost 3 bases, the J end lost 5 bases, and 13 bases lay between the germline ends. The CDR3 is CASSLGASSETQYF. As DNA, the CDR3 is TGTGCCAGCAGCTTGGGCGCCAGCTCGGAGACCCAGTACTTC. Combining the CDR3 with reference TRBV7-3 and TRBJ2-5 gives the whole variable domain GAGVSQTPSNKVTEKGKYVELRCDPISGHTALYWYRQSLGQGPEFLIYFQGTGAADDSGLPNDRFFAVRPEGSVSTLKIQRTERGDSAVYLCASSLGASSETQYFGPGTRLLVL.

V gene TRBV5-5 combines with J gene TRBJ2-4; D remains unclear. V dropped 1 base and J dropped 9 bases, with 14 bases sitting between them. CDR1 SGHKS and CDR2 YYEKEE come from the germline V gene (reference sequence). CDR3 length: 14 amino acids. CDR3 sequence: CASSLFTVNGIQYF. DNA of the CDR3: TGTGCCAGCAGCTTGTTCACGGTCAATGGCATTCAGTACTTC.

The rearrangement uses TRBV24-1 and TRBJ2-3; possibly TRBD1 for D (7 bases). Trimming took 5 bases from V and 4 from J, leaving 12 bases between them. Germline CDR1 and CDR2: KGHDR and SFDVKD. CDR3 length equals 14 residues. Here the CDR3 reads CATSGAGGSDTQYF. Written as DNA, the CDR3 is TGTGCCACCAGTGGGGCAGGGGGGTCAGATACGCAGTATTTT.

This chain connects TRBV7-9 to TRBJ1-1; D is possibly TRBD1 (5 bases). The CDR3 contains 15 residues. Germline V gene sequence: CDR1 SEHNR, CDR2 FQNEAQ (reference sequence). V lost 5 bases and J 0 bases, leaving 13 bases between the germline ends. In DNA, the CDR3 is TGTGCCAGCAGCCCCCGGGGAGGGGTGAACACTGAAGCTTTCTTT. Translation gives CASSPRGGVNTEAFF.

Written as DNA, the CDR3 is TGTGCCAGCAGCTCAATCGGGGGTATCGATGAGCAGTTCTTC. Residues: CASSSIGGIDEQFF. The V call is TRBV7-3, the J call TRBJ2-1, with D maybe TRBD2 (6 bases). The V gene lost 4 bases and the J gene lost 8 bases, with 15 bases spanning the gap. The CDR3 loop spans 14 amino acids. Per the germline V gene, CDR1 is SGHTA and CDR2 is FQGTGA.

The V gene is TRBV11-3, the J gene TRBJ1-1, with a tentative D call TRBD1 (5 bases). Germline V CDR1 and CDR2: SGHNT, YENEEA. This CDR3 spans 13 amino acids. Deletions cut 3 bases from V and 1 base from J, with 6 bases between. The CDR3 bases are TGTGCCAGCAGCTTTGACAGGAACACTGAAGCTTTCTTT. The encoded protein is CASSFDRNTEAFF.

This clone was seen a single time. This rearrangement joins TRBV5-1 to TRBJ2-7; D not resolved. Germline values: CDR1 SGHRS, CDR2 YFSETQ. This CDR3 region has 14 residues. Trimming removed 0 bases at V and 3 bases at J, with 10 bases between. CDR3 sequence reads: CASSLVASNYEQYF. The CDR3 DNA reads TGCGCCAGCAGCTTGGTCGCAAGCAACTACGAGCAGTACTTC.

The V and J genes are TRBV18 and TRBJ2-7; 7 positions match TRBD1. V dropped 3 bases and J dropped 2; count of bases not matched to a gene: 1. In germline, CDR1 is KGHSH, CDR2 LQKENI. This CDR3 region has 13 residues. The CDR3 nucleotides are TGTGCCAGCTCACCTCAGGGGGCCTACGAGCAGTACTTC. Its protein product is CASSPQGAYEQYF.

The gene calls are TRBV10-2 and TRBJ1-1; D gene unclear. Per germline, CDR1 WSHSY and CDR2 SAAADI. V shed 3 bases and J shed 1 base, with 6 bases lying between them. The CDR3 is made up of 13 amino acids. The CDR3 region has the DNA TGCGCCAGCAGTGACACTGGGAACACTGAAGCTTTCTTT. It encodes CASSDTGNTEAFF.

The chain recombines TRBV3-1 (or the pseudogene TRBV3-2) with TRBJ2-5; 9 bases map to TRBD1. The CDR3 is 15 residues long. V dropped 6 bases and J dropped 3; count of bases not matched to a gene: 8. The germline V gene has CDR1 LGHDT and CDR2 YNNKEL (reference sequence). As DNA, the CDR3 is TGTGCCAGCAGGCAACCCGGGACAGGGAAAGAGACCCAGTACTTC. This encodes CASRQPGTGKETQYF.

The chain employs TRBV27 and TRBJ1-5; possibly TRBD1 for D (6 bases). The CDR3 is 15 residues long. Looked up from germline, CDR1 is MNHEY and CDR2 is SMNVEV (reference sequence). The V gene lost 6 bases and the J gene lost 3 bases, with 15 bases spanning the gap. CDR3 region: CASRPITGINQPQHF. In nucleotides, the CDR3 is TGTGCCAGCAGACCTATCACAGGGATCAATCAGCCCCAGCATTTT.

The chain couples TRBV7-3 to TRBJ2-2, with TRBD1 identical over 10 bases. The CDR3 loop spans 14 amino acids. Germline CDR1 and CDR2: SGHTA and FQGTGA. V was clipped by 4 bases and J by 6 bases; unmatched bases: 2. The CDR3 sequence is CASSSGTGAGELFF. The CDR3 DNA reads TGTGCCAGCAGCTCCGGGACAGGGGCCGGGGAGCTGTTTTTT.

The chain recombines TRBV19 with TRBJ2-3; 13 positions agree with TRBD2. The CDR3 is made up of 15 amino acids. Germline V gene lookup returns CDR1 LNHDA and CDR2 SQIVND (reference sequence). The V and J ends lost 8 bases and 4 bases, in that order; junction bases with no gene match: 6. The CDR3, as DNA: TGTGCCAGTCTACGGACTAGCGGGGGTCCAGATACGCAGTATTTT. Residues: CASLRTSGGPDTQYF.

V is TRBV7-2 and J is TRBJ2-5, with TRBD2 identical over 7 bases. CDR3 size: 14 residues. J was trimmed by 1 base and V by 5 bases; bases with no gene match: 4. Germline V gene sequence: CDR1 SGHTA, CDR2 FQGNSA. This CDR3 is CASSRGLTQETQYF. The CDR3 nucleotides read TGTGCCAGCAGCCGGGGACTAACCCAAGAGACCCAGTACTTC.

The rearrangement links TRBV5-1 to TRBJ1-2, with 9 bases lining up with TRBD1. The CDR3 extends over 15 amino acids. V lost 0 bases, J lost 1 base, and 1 base stayed unmatched. Per germline, CDR1 SGHRS and CDR2 YFSETQ. Here the CDR3 DNA reads TGCGCCAGCAGCTTGGGGGACAGGGTTAACTATGGCTACACCTTC. Its translation: CASSLGDRVNYGYTF.

The rearrangement links TRBV15 to TRBJ1-3, with D maybe TRBD1 (6 bases). CDR1 and CDR2 from the germline V gene are LNHNV and YYDKDF (reference sequence). The CDR3 is 16 residues long. V gave up 1 base and J gave up 4 bases, with 14 bases separating them. Here the CDR3 reads CATSRAHGQYGNTIYF. CDR3 in DNA: TGTGCCACCAGCAGAGCCCACGGACAGTACGGAAACACCATATATTTT.

This clone was counted between two and nine times. The gene calls are TRBV7-9 and TRBJ2-7; 8 nucleotides match TRBD1. Germline CDR1 SEHNR, CDR2 FQNEAQ (reference sequence). Germline trimming cut 4 bases from V and 1 base from J; bases unmatched to any gene: 6. There are 15 residues in the CDR3. The CDR3 coding sequence is TGTGCCAGCAGCTCACGGACAGGGAGGTCCTACGAGCAGTACTTC. It encodes CASSSRTGRSYEQYF.

This chain links TRBV5-1 with TRBJ2-7, with 10 bases that match TRBD2. The V and J ends lost 6 bases and 3 bases, in that order; junction bases with no gene match: 6. The CDR3 is 14 amino acids. The V gene's germline CDR1 is SGHRS and CDR2 YFSETQ. In nucleotides, the CDR3 is TGCGCCAGCAACCCTAGCGGGGGAGTCTACGAGCAGTACTTC. Protein sequence: CASNPSGGVYEQYF.

V gene TRBV4-3 combines with J gene TRBJ2-4; tentative D call: TRBD1 (6 bases). Trimming shortened V by 1 base and J by 8 bases, and 15 bases separated the two germline ends. The germline CDR1 and CDR2 sequences are LGHNA and YSLEER. This CDR3 has 15 amino acids. CDR3 DNA: TGCGCCAGCAGCCAAGCAGGGTCAAAGGGGGACATTCAGTACTTC. Protein sequence: CASSQAGSKGDIQYF.

The chain is built from TRBV6-5 and TRBJ1-2; a weak D match, TRBD1 (6 bases). This CDR3 is 14 amino acids long. CDR1 is MNHEY and CDR2 is SVGAGI in the germline V gene. V was clipped by 2 bases and J by 2 bases, with 9 bases between them. In DNA form, the CDR3 reads TGTGCCAGCAGTTACGACAGGCGAAACTATGGCTACACCTTC. As protein: CASSYDRRNYGYTF.

The genes are TRBV5-1 and TRBJ1-2, with D uncertain. Trimming pared 0 bases from V and 4 bases from J, leaving 13 bases between. Per the germline V gene, CDR1 is SGHRS and CDR2 is YFSETQ. The CDR3 spans 15 residues. CDR3 loop: CASSLDADLLYGYTF. In nucleotides, the CDR3 is TGCGCCAGCAGCTTGGATGCGGATCTTCTCTATGGCTACACCTTC.

The chain is built from TRBV5-1 and TRBJ1-4, with 8 bases that match TRBD1. J gave up 8 bases and V 4 bases, and 7 bases lay outside the gene matches. The CDR3 runs to 14 residues. Germline V gene lookup returns CDR1 SGHRS and CDR2 YFSETQ. CDR3 sequence reads: CASSQGQGGEKLFF. The CDR3 DNA is TGCGCCAGCAGCCAAGGACAGGGTGGGGAAAAACTGTTTTTT.

The rearrangement uses TRBV11-2 and TRBJ2-1; D possibly corresponds to TRBD2 (5 bases). This CDR3 region has 14 residues. In germline, CDR1 is SGHAT, CDR2 FQNNGV. V lost 4 bases and J lost 2, with 9 bases in between. The CDR3 spells CASSSQEAYNEQFF. CDR3 nucleotide sequence: TGTGCCAGCAGCTCCCAGGAGGCCTACAATGAGCAGTTCTTC.

The chain combines TRBV6-5 with TRBJ2-7; 8 nucleotides agree with TRBD1. After removal of 6 bases from V and 3 bases from J, the junction contained 4 bases not matched to a gene. Per germline, CDR1 MNHEY and CDR2 SVGAGI. CDR3 length: 13 amino acids. The CDR3 loop reads CASRTTGGYEQYF. In nucleotides, the CDR3 is TGTGCCAGCAGGACCACAGGGGGCTACGAGCAGTACTTC.

The chain has TRBV3-1 (or the pseudogene TRBV3-2) and TRBJ1-1; tentatively, D is TRBD1 (5 bases). Between the trimmed V and J ends, which lost 6 bases and 4 bases, there was a span of 15 bases. CDR3 length equals 14 residues. The germline gives CDR1 LGHDT, CDR2 YNNKEL (reference sequence). The CDR3 here is CASSPGGSVTEAFF. The CDR3 DNA sequence: TGTGCCAGCAGTCCGGGGGGGTCCGTCACTGAAGCTTTCTTT.

This clone was observed once. The V and J genes are TRBV5-1 and TRBJ1-2; D ambiguous. Germline CDR1 and CDR2: SGHRS and YFSETQ. Trimming took off 4 bases at V and 8 bases at J, with 21 bases between the two ends. This CDR3 is built from 15 residues. CDR3 DNA sequence: TGCGCCAGCAGCCCCAGTCCCGGGGTCCGGTTGGGCTACACCTTC. Its protein is CASSPSPGVRLGYTF.

This rearrangement joins TRBV19 to TRBJ1-4; D unresolved. Trimming pared 6 bases from V and 8 bases from J, leaving 10 bases between. This CDR3 has 12 amino acids. Per germline, CDR1 LNHDA and CDR2 SQIVND (reference sequence). CDR3 bases: TGTGCCAGTAGCTTCCCTCAGGAAAAACTGTTTTTT. Translating gives CASSFPQEKLFF.